One sample yielded the 25 T cell receptor beta chains listed below, sequenced in a study of cytomegalovirus exposure and HLA in healthy donors. Primers for the PCR totalled 60 Vbeta and 13 Jbeta. Measured with immunoSEQ multiplex PCR; TCRdb has only the in-frame clones, and not every one. The sample yields tens of thousands of clones, about 76% seen once. The source material was PBMCs. The receptors were gathered from a middle-aged woman in good health and CMV-seropositive.

V and J are TRBV18 and TRBJ1-6, with D perhaps matching TRBD1 (6 bases). Germline CDR1 is KGHSH and CDR2 is LQKENI. Trimming took off 4 bases at V and 5 bases at J, with 12 bases between the two ends. CDR3 length equals 15 residues. The CDR3 is CASSQGGFNNSPLHF. The DNA for the CDR3 is TGTGCCAGCTCACAGGGGGGGTTTAATAATTCACCCCTCCACTTT.

The chain has TRBV4-3 and TRBJ2-3; the match to TRBD2 covers 7 bases. The CDR3 loop spans 15 amino acids. Per the germline V gene, CDR1 is LGHNA and CDR2 is YSLEER. The V gene end was trimmed by 4 bases and the J gene end by 4 bases; junction bases not matched to a gene: 8. The CDR3 sequence is CASSPLAARPDTQYF. The CDR3 coding sequence is TGCGCCAGCAGCCCGCTAGCGGCCCGGCCAGATACGCAGTATTTT.

This chain uses TRBV4-1 with TRBJ1-4; D may be TRBD1 (6 bases). The V gene's germline CDR1 is MGHRA and CDR2 YSYEKL. The CDR3 consists of 18 residues. The V and J ends lost 0 bases and 2 bases respectively, with 16 bases between them. CDR3 bases: TGCGCCAGCAGCCAAGATCTTCTCAGACAGGAGACTAATGAAAAACTGTTTTTT. Translation: CASSQDLLRQETNEKLFF.

The chain combines TRBV21-1 with TRBJ2-7; TRBD1, as called in the table, went unchecked against the DNA. TRBV21-1 is reported as a pseudogene. The CDR3 runs 14 residues. In DNA form, the CDR3 reads TGTGCCAGCAGCAATGGGGACAGTGGGGGCGAGCAGTACTTC. Translated: CASSNGDSGGEQYF.

The chain couples TRBV19 to TRBJ1-3; D not certain. Germline lookup yields CDR1 LNHDA and CDR2 SQIVND (reference sequence). V was cut by 6 bases and J by 0 bases, with 12 bases left in between. CDR3 length: 15 residues. The CDR3 DNA reads TGTGCCAGTAGATCGGACTCCGGCTCTGGAAACACCATATATTTT. Protein sequence: CASRSDSGSGNTIYF.

The rearrangement uses TRBV7-8 and TRBJ2-7; 8 nucleotides align to TRBD2. J gave up 0 bases and V 0 bases, and 10 bases lay outside the gene matches. The CDR3 is made up of 18 amino acids. The germline V gene has CDR1 SGHVS and CDR2 FQNEAQ. The CDR3 loop reads CASSLAAGATVISYEQYF. Written as DNA, the CDR3 is TGTGCCAGCAGCTTAGCAGCGGGAGCGACTGTTATCTCCTACGAGCAGTACTTC. The whole variable domain, remainder taken from reference TRBV7-8 and TRBJ2-7, is GAGVSQSPRYKVAKRGQDVALRCDPISGHVSLFWYQQALGQGPEFLTYFQNEAQLDKSGLPSDRFFAERPEGSVSTLKIQRTQQEDSAVYLCASSLAAGATVISYEQYFGPGTRLTVT.

The rearrangement uses TRBV11-2 and TRBJ1-1; D uncertain. Germline V gene sequence: CDR1 SGHAT, CDR2 FQNNGV. Trimming took 5 bases from V and 2 from J, leaving 15 bases between them. The CDR3 covers 15 residues. The CDR3 loop is CASSPPWTGNTEAFF. In DNA form, the CDR3 reads TGTGCCAGCAGCCCCCCCTGGACGGGAAACACTGAAGCTTTCTTT. Looking up the rest from reference TRBV11-2 and TRBJ1-1 gives the full variable domain: EAGVAQSPRYKIIEKRQSVAFWCNPISGHATLYWYQQILGQGPKLLIQFQNNGVVDDSQLPKDRFSAERLKGVDSTLKIQPAKLEDSAVYLCASSPPWTGNTEAFFGQGTRLTVV.

Turning to this clone: A read error may produce the germline difference seen at one junction end. J is TRBJ2-1 and V is TRBV7-8; 10 bases are shared with TRBD2. The CDR3 sequence is 12 residues long. CDR1 is SGHVS and CDR2 is FQNEAQ in the germline V gene. CDR3 nucleotide sequence: TGTGCCAGCAGCTTAGGGTCTAGCGGGAGCCTCTTC. Protein product: CASSLGSSGSLF.

The J gene is TRBJ2-7, the V gene TRBV5-6; 12 nucleotides match TRBD1. Germline CDR1 reads SGHDT; CDR2 reads YYEEEE. V lost 2 bases, J lost 4 bases, and 4 bases stayed unmatched. CDR3 length: 15 amino acids. CDR3 sequence reads: CASSFWDRGPYEQYF. For the CDR3, the DNA is TGTGCCAGCAGCTTCTGGGACAGGGGGCCGTACGAGCAGTACTTC.

The genes are TRBV18 and TRBJ2-1; weak D call: TRBD2 (6 bases). CDR1 is KGHSH, CDR2 LQKENI, per germline. V was cut by 3 bases and J by 7 bases, with 16 bases left in between. The CDR3 has 15 amino acids. DNA for the CDR3: TGTGCCAGCTCACCGTACGCGGGGATGGTTAATGAGCAGTTCTTC. Amino acid sequence: CASSPYAGMVNEQFF.

The gene calls are TRBV11-2 and TRBJ2-2, with D possibly matching TRBD1 (5 bases). The CDR3 has 16 amino acids. Between the trimmed V and J ends, which lost 4 bases and 4 bases, there was a span of 16 bases. Germline-derived CDR1 and CDR2 are SGHAT and FQNNGV. This CDR3 reads CASSSPLGVGTGELFF. The CDR3 DNA follows: TGTGCCAGCAGCTCGCCCCTAGGGGTCGGCACCGGGGAGCTGTTTTTT.

This clone was found once. The chain carries TRBV7-2 and TRBJ2-5; a possible D gene is TRBD2 (6 bases). Germline V gene data show CDR1 as SGHTA and CDR2 as FQGNSA. V was clipped by 4 bases and J by 3 bases, with 15 bases between them. This CDR3 contains 15 residues. CDR3 nucleotide sequence: TGTGCCAGCAGCTGGAGTGGAGGGACCGAAGAGACCCAGTACTTC. Translation gives CASSWSGGTEETQYF.

The chain recombines TRBV2 with TRBJ2-7; D remains ambiguous. Between the trimmed V and J ends, which lost 6 bases and 2 bases, there was a span of 11 bases. CDR1 is SNHLY, CDR2 FYNNEI, per germline. The CDR3 is made up of 13 amino acids. The DNA of the CDR3 is TGTGCCAGCAGCTTCACAGTTACCTACGAGCAGTACTTC. This encodes CASSFTVTYEQYF.

The genes are TRBV30 and TRBJ2-5; tentatively, D is TRBD2 (6 bases). V lost 0 bases and J 2 bases, leaving 10 bases between the germline ends. From germline, CDR1 is GTSNPN and CDR2 SVGIG (reference sequence). The CDR3 has 14 residues. CDR3 nucleotides: TGTGCCTGGAGTGTTTTAGCGGAACAAGAGACCCAGTACTTC. It yields the protein CAWSVLAEQETQYF.

This clone came up once. The J gene is TRBJ2-2, the V gene TRBV7-9; 7 nucleotides match TRBD1. From germline, CDR1 is SEHNR and CDR2 FQNEAQ (reference sequence). The CDR3 spans 13 residues. V trimming: 4 bases; J trimming: 12 bases; junction bases outside the gene matches: 8. DNA for the CDR3: TGTGCCAGCAGCTCAGACAGGGATACCCAGCTGTTTTTT. This encodes CASSSDRDTQLFF.

The genes are TRBV6-6 and TRBJ1-4; perhaps TRBD1 as D (5 bases). Germline CDR1 MNHNY, CDR2 SVGAGI (reference sequence). Trimming shortened V by 2 bases and J by 6 bases, and 13 bases separated the two germline ends. The CDR3 length is 15 residues. CDR3 sequence reads: CASSYGAGWDEKLFF. CDR3 coding DNA: TGTGCCAGCAGTTACGGTGCAGGGTGGGATGAAAAACTGTTTTTT.

The rearrangement uses TRBV28 and TRBJ2-7, with D possibly matching TRBD1 (6 bases). The germline CDR1 and CDR2 sequences are MDHEN and SYDVKM. The CDR3 runs to 15 residues. The V end was cut by 5 bases, the J end by 3 bases, with 17 bases between. The DNA for the CDR3 is TGTGCCAGCAGTACTTCTGGGGGCCACGTCTACGAGCAGTACTTC. This translates into CASSTSGGHVYEQYF.

The V call is TRBV30, the J call TRBJ1-2; 9 bases map to TRBD1. This CDR3 has 11 residues. The germline gives CDR1 GTSNPN, CDR2 SVGIG (reference sequence). After removal of 2 bases from V and 12 bases from J, the junction contained 4 bases not matched to a gene. CDR3 region: CAWSSGQGNTF. The CDR3 coding sequence is TGTGCCTGGAGTAGCGGACAGGGGAACACCTTC.

The chain has TRBV19 and TRBJ1-5; 7 bases line up with TRBD1. Germline CDR1 and CDR2: LNHDA and SQIVND (reference sequence). The CDR3 runs 18 residues. J was trimmed by 0 bases and V by 10 bases; bases with no gene match: 18. The CDR3 protein is CATRPSRQGSYSNQPQHF. DNA for the CDR3: TGTGCCACCCGTCCCTCTAGACAGGGTTCGTATAGCAATCAGCCCCAGCATTTT.

This clone was found a few times. The chain carries TRBV19 and TRBJ2-5; a possible D gene is TRBD2 (7 bases). The CDR3 runs to 15 residues. In germline, CDR1 is LNHDA, CDR2 SQIVND (reference sequence). V lost 0 bases, J lost 4 bases, and 12 bases lay in between. The chain's CDR3 is CASSIELRGGETQYF. CDR3 nucleotide sequence: TGTGCCAGTAGTATAGAGTTGAGGGGGGGAGAGACCCAGTACTTC.

The rearrangement uses TRBV7-8 and TRBJ1-1, with TRBD1 matching 7 bases. This CDR3 region has 14 residues. Germline CDR1 is SGHVS and CDR2 is FQNEAQ. The V and J ends lost 4 bases and 3 bases, in that order; junction bases with no gene match: 5. The CDR3 spells CASSSWQGDTEAFF. The CDR3 coding sequence is TGTGCCAGCAGCTCCTGGCAGGGGGACACTGAAGCTTTCTTT.

This clone has just a few counts. The chain has TRBV27 and TRBJ1-2; perhaps TRBD1 as D (5 bases). Looked up from germline, CDR1 is MNHEY and CDR2 is SMNVEV (reference sequence). CDR3 length equals 15 residues. Trimming took 2 bases from V and 6 from J, leaving 16 bases between them. CDR3 sequence: CASSLLSREGDGYTF. The CDR3 DNA is TGTGCCAGCAGTTTACTTAGCAGGGAAGGCGATGGCTACACCTTC.

J is TRBJ1-1 and V is TRBV6-5, with TRBD1 matching 8 bases. The CDR3 covers 14 residues. CDR1 is MNHEY and CDR2 is SVGAGI in the germline V gene. Germline trimming cut 5 bases from V and 11 bases from J; bases unmatched to any gene: 13. CDR3 sequence: CASSPYRDRGQAFF. As DNA, the CDR3 is TGTGCCAGCAGTCCCTACAGAGACAGGGGCCAGGCTTTCTTT.

V usage is TRBV6-1 and J usage is TRBJ1-1; D might be TRBD1 (5 bases). Germline CDR1 is MNHNS and CDR2 is SASEGT. The CDR3 is made up of 13 amino acids. The ends were cut back, 7 bases at V and 2 bases at J, with 11 bases in the middle. The CDR3 loop reads CASKVGGNTEAFF. For the CDR3, the DNA is TGTGCCAGCAAGGTGGGGGGTAACACTGAAGCTTTCTTT.

This chain links TRBV18 with TRBJ2-5; D possibly corresponds to TRBD2 (5 bases). The V gene lost 2 bases and the J gene lost 0 bases, with 7 bases spanning the gap. The CDR3 spans 14 residues. The germline gives CDR1 KGHSH, CDR2 LQKENI. CDR3 amino acids: CASSPRGYQETQYF. In DNA form, the CDR3 reads TGTGCCAGCTCACCAAGAGGGTACCAAGAGACCCAGTACTTC.